The 11 T cell receptor beta chains in this list originate from one sample, sequenced in a study of blood T cell repertoires in COVID-19. Sequenced by immunoSEQ multiplex PCR; TCRdb stores in-frame clones only, minus some. The data show 95,000 to 150,000 clones, about 86% seen once. Sample: peripheral blood. The receptors stem from a woman aged 45-65 years with active or convalescent COVID-19.

This chain uses TRBV4-3 with TRBJ2-5; TRBD1 aligns across 7 bases. Per the germline V gene, CDR1 is LGHNA and CDR2 is YSLEER. Unmatched junction bases numbered 9, after V lost 0 bases and J lost 5 bases. This CDR3 comprises 16 residues. CDR3 DNA sequence: TGCGCCAGCAGCCAAGATAACAGGGGTGCTTGGGAGACCCAGTACTTC. This codes for CASSQDNRGAWETQYF.

The chain joins TRBV6-5 to TRBJ1-4; no firm D call. Germline CDR1 and CDR2: MNHEY and SVGAGI. Trimming left V 4 bases short and J 0 bases short, with 9 bases between. This CDR3 is 15 amino acids long. CDR3 in DNA: TGTGCCAGCAGTTCTCGCGGGGCAACTAATGAAAAACTGTTTTTT. Protein product: CASSSRGATNEKLFF.

The chain carries TRBV4-2 and TRBJ2-1; 13 nucleotides match TRBD2. This CDR3 comprises 16 residues. V trimming: 5 bases; J trimming: 7 bases; junction bases outside the gene matches: 8. CDR1 LGHNA and CDR2 YNFKEQ come from the germline V gene. The CDR3 is CASSYPGTSGKNEQFF. CDR3 DNA: TGTGCCAGCAGCTACCCCGGGACTAGCGGGAAAAATGAGCAGTTCTTC.

The J gene is TRBJ1-3, the V gene TRBV6-5; weak D call: TRBD1 (6 bases). This CDR3 has 15 residues. With 6 bases removed from V and 4 bases from J, the gap between germline ends came to 16 bases. Germline V gene data show CDR1 as MNHEY and CDR2 as SVGAGI. The CDR3, as DNA: TGTGCCAGCAGCAGGGACATCAGGTCGGGAAACACCATATATTTT. It is translated as CASSRDIRSGNTIYF.

CDR3 DNA: TGTGCCAGCAGAGAAATTCTCGGAGATTCCTACAATGAGCAGTTCTTC. Amino acids: CASREILGDSYNEQFF. The J gene is TRBJ2-1, the V gene TRBV6-9; D gene ambiguous. Germline CDR1 reads MNHGY; CDR2 reads SVAAGI. V was clipped by 6 bases and J by 1 base, with 16 bases between them. The CDR3 consists of 16 residues.

The chain has TRBV5-5 and TRBJ1-5, with TRBD1 as a possible D gene (5 bases). Germline assignment: CDR1 SGHKS and CDR2 YYEKEE (reference sequence). V lost 2 bases and J lost 5, with 8 bases in between. CDR3 size: 13 residues. The CDR3 reads CASSFRGDQPQHF. The CDR3 region has the DNA TGTGCCAGCAGCTTTCGGGGGGATCAGCCCCAGCATTTT.

The chain joins TRBV6-1 to TRBJ2-3; possibly TRBD2 for D (6 bases). The V end lost 3 bases, the J end lost 2 bases, and 12 bases lay between the germline ends. The CDR3 loop spans 15 amino acids. Germline CDR1 is MNHNS and CDR2 is SASEGT. CDR3 in DNA: TGTGCCAGCAGTGACATCCGGGACTTCACAGATACGCAGTATTTT. It is translated as CASSDIRDFTDTQYF.

The J gene is TRBJ1-3, the V gene TRBV4-1; D possibly corresponds to TRBD1 (6 bases). V was shortened by 8 bases and J by 2 bases, with 13 bases between the two germline ends. Germline CDR1 is MGHRA and CDR2 is YSYEKL. There are 14 residues in the CDR3. CDR3 loop: CASGRAGAGNTIYF. The CDR3 DNA is TGCGCCAGCGGTAGGGCAGGGGCTGGAAACACCATATATTTT.

The CDR3 reads CASSLGQGSGYTF. Written as DNA, the CDR3 is TGTGCCAGCAGCTTAGGACAGGGCAGTGGCTACACCTTC. The V and J genes are TRBV11-2 and TRBJ1-2; 7 nucleotides match TRBD1. CDR1 is SGHAT and CDR2 is FQNNGV in the germline V gene. Trimming at V came to 1 base and at J to 7 bases, leaving 3 bases not matched to a gene. The CDR3 has 13 amino acids.

V and J are TRBV20-1 and TRBJ2-5; 8 bases match TRBD2. This CDR3 comprises 15 residues. In germline, CDR1 is DFQATT, CDR2 SNEGSKA (reference sequence). Trimming cost V 3 bases and J 0 bases; bases outside gene matches: 6. CDR3 bases: TGCAGTGCTAGTGGGGGAGCGGGAGACCAAGAGACCCAGTACTTC. Amino acids: CSASGGAGDQETQYF.

The V call is TRBV5-1, the J call TRBJ2-2; no clear D gene. The CDR3 covers 13 residues. In germline, CDR1 is SGHRS, CDR2 YFSETQ. Trimming left V 0 bases short and J 6 bases short, with 6 bases between. The chain's CDR3 is CASSLAEAGELFF. CDR3 nucleotide sequence: TGCGCCAGCAGCTTGGCCGAGGCCGGGGAGCTGTTTTTT. Full variable domain (rest looked up from reference TRBV5-1 and TRBJ2-2): KAGVTQTPRYLIKTRGQQVTLSCSPISGHRSVSWYQQTPGQGLQFLFEYFSETQRNKGNFPGRFSGRQFSNSRSEMNVSTLELGDSALYLCASSLAEAGELFFGEGSRLTVL.